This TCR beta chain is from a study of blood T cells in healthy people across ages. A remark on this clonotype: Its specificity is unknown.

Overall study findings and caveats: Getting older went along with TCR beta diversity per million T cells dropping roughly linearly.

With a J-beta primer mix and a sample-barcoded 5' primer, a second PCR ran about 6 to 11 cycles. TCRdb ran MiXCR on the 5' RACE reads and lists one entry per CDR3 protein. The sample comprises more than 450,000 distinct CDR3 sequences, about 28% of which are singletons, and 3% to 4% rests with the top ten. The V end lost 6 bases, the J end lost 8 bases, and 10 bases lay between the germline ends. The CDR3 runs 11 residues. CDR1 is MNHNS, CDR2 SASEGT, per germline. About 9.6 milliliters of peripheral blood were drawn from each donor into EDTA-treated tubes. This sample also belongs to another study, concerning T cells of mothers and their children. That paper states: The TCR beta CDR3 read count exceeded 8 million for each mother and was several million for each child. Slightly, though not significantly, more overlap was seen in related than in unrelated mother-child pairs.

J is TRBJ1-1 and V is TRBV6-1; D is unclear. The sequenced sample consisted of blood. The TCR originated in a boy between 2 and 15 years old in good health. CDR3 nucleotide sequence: TGTGCCAGCAGGGGAGCGGGGGAAGCTTTCTTT. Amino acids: CASRGAGEAFF.